This passage covers 21 T cell receptor beta chains from one sample sequenced in a study of T cell repertoires in cytomegalovirus infection. MiXCR was run by TCRdb on the reads, yielding one entry per CDR3 protein. The data contain 450,000 to 600,000 distinct CDR3 sequences, roughly 10% of them singletons. Specimen: PBMCs. These receptors came from a human donor in good health (CMV status not recorded). Some clones in this sample may be carry-over from other donors' samples.

This clonotype has at least ten counts. The rearrangement joins TRBV7-9 to TRBJ1-5, with D perhaps TRBD1 (5 bases). CDR1 SEHNR and CDR2 FQNEAQ come from the germline V gene (reference sequence). Trimming cost V 8 bases and J 0 bases, with 14 bases left between them. CDR3 length equals 15 residues. The CDR3 sequence: CASQEGTYSNQPQHF. The CDR3 DNA is TGTGCCAGCCAGGAAGGGACTTATAGCAATCAGCCCCAGCATTTT.

This clonotype occurred many times. The V and J genes are TRBV7-2 and TRBJ2-2, with D hard to call. Per the germline V gene, CDR1 is SGHTA and CDR2 is FQGNSA. CDR3 length equals 12 residues. The V end was cut by 2 bases, the J end by 10 bases, with 8 bases between. CDR3 sequence reads: CASSLMAPELFF. In DNA, the CDR3 is TGTGCCAGCAGCTTAATGGCCCCGGAGCTGTTTTTT.

The chain couples TRBV14 to TRBJ2-1; D gene unclear. V was trimmed by 0 bases and J by 10 bases, leaving 13 bases between them. The CDR3 runs 14 residues. The germline V gene has CDR1 SGHDN and CDR2 FVKESK. For the CDR3, the DNA is TGTGCCAGCAGCCAAGAGGCGACCCTGGGCGAGCAGTTCTTC. It specifies CASSQEATLGEQFF.

This clonotype occurred a few times. The rearrangement uses TRBV6-5 and TRBJ2-1, with 10 bases identical to TRBD2. The CDR3 loop spans 15 amino acids. Germline assignment: CDR1 MNHEY and CDR2 SVGAGI. The junction had 4 bases not matched to a gene; V was cut back by 6 bases and J by 2 bases. The DNA of the CDR3 is TGTGCCAGCAGCAGGACTAGCGGCGCCTACAATGAGCAGTTCTTC. Its protein is CASSRTSGAYNEQFF.

This clonotype was found many times. The gene calls are TRBV7-8 and TRBJ2-7; 9 bases match TRBD2. CDR1 and CDR2 from the germline V gene are SGHVS and FQNEAQ. Trimming removed 5 bases from V and 5 bases from J; junction bases left unmatched: 10. This CDR3 is built from 15 residues. The CDR3 DNA follows: TGTGCCAGCAGCCCCCTGGGCGGGAGGGCCCACGAGCAGTACTTC. Its protein product is CASSPLGGRAHEQYF.

This clonotype was seen at least ten times. This sequence joins TRBV7-9 and TRBJ1-5; no clear D gene. Germline lookup yields CDR1 SEHNR and CDR2 FQNEAQ (reference sequence). The CDR3 length is 13 residues. With 2 bases removed from V and 6 bases from J, the gap between germline ends came to 8 bases. Here the CDR3 reads CASSLTGPQPQHF. CDR3 nucleotides: TGTGCCAGCAGCTTAACGGGCCCTCAGCCCCAGCATTTT. Looking up the rest from reference TRBV7-9 and TRBJ1-5 gives the full variable domain: DTGVSQNPRHKITKRGQNVTFRCDPISEHNRLYWYRQTLGQGPEFLTYFQNEAQLEKSRLLSDRFSAERPKGSFSTLEIQRTEQGDSAMYLCASSLTGPQPQHFGDGTRLSIL.

The rearrangement joins TRBV2 to TRBJ2-1; 7 bases line up with TRBD2. In germline, CDR1 is SNHLY, CDR2 FYNNEI. The junction had 12 bases not matched to a gene; V was cut back by 8 bases and J by 5 bases. There are 15 residues in the CDR3. CDR3 nucleotides: TGTGCCAGCGTCCTTCGACTAGCTGGGAACAATGAGCAGTTCTTC. Encoded protein: CASVLRLAGNNEQFF.

This clonotype was recorded many times. The V gene is TRBV7-9, the J gene TRBJ2-1, with 10 bases fitting TRBD2. After removal of 7 bases from V and 5 bases from J, the junction contained 8 bases not matched to a gene. Germline V lookup: CDR1 SEHNR, CDR2 FQNEAQ (reference sequence). The length of the CDR3 is 15 residues. The CDR3 here is CASIPGLAGDNEQFF. CDR3 bases: TGTGCCAGCATTCCGGGGCTAGCGGGGGACAATGAGCAGTTCTTC.

This clonotype was counted only a few times. The chain couples TRBV20-1 to TRBJ2-7; unclear D gene. CDR1 and CDR2 (germline): DFQATT, SNEGSKA (reference sequence). CDR3 length equals 13 residues. The V and J ends lost 6 bases and 0 bases respectively, with 12 bases between them. The CDR3 DNA sequence: TGCAGTGCATTCGACCGACTCTCCTACGAGCAGTACTTC. As protein: CSAFDRLSYEQYF.

A few counts support this clonotype. The V call is TRBV6-2 or TRBV6-3, the J call TRBJ2-7; maybe TRBD1 (6 bases). V lost 2 bases to trimming and J lost 3 bases, with 11 bases between them. CDR3 length: 14 residues. Germline CDR1 is MNHEY and CDR2 is SVGEGT. The CDR3 DNA reads TGTGCCAGCAGTTACAGACAGGCGCTCTACGAGCAGTACTTC. Encoded protein: CASSYRQALYEQYF.

J is TRBJ1-1 and V is TRBV6-6, with 9 nucleotides matching TRBD1. The CDR3 contains 14 residues. The germline V gene has CDR1 MNHNY and CDR2 SVGAGI (reference sequence). V gave up 2 bases and J gave up 7 bases; unmatched junction bases: 5. Written as DNA, the CDR3 is TGTGCCAGCAGTTACCAACAGGGGGCTGGTGAAGCTTTCTTT. Its translation: CASSYQQGAGEAFF.

This clonotype has at least ten counts. J is TRBJ2-5 and V is TRBV7-2; D is possibly TRBD1 (6 bases). There are 13 residues in the CDR3. Germline CDR1 SGHTA, CDR2 FQGNSA. With 5 bases removed from V and 5 bases from J, the gap between germline ends came to 12 bases. The CDR3 is CASSPDRFETQYF. Written as DNA, the CDR3 is TGTGCCAGCAGCCCTGACAGGTTCGAGACCCAGTACTTC.

This clonotype was counted at least ten times. The CDR3: CASSPTTGGAGGYTF. The CDR3 bases are TGTGCCAGCAGCCCAACGACCGGGGGGGCAGGTGGCTACACCTTC. The chain recombines TRBV7-8 with TRBJ1-2, with D perhaps matching TRBD1 (6 bases). Trimming stripped 5 bases from V and 7 bases from J, with 20 bases between. Germline values: CDR1 SGHVS, CDR2 FQNEAQ. CDR3 size: 15 residues.

This clonotype turned up a few times. The J gene is TRBJ2-2, the V gene TRBV5-1; TRBD1 aligns across 8 bases. J was trimmed by 7 bases and V by 4 bases; bases with no gene match: 6. The CDR3 totals 14 residues. Germline values: CDR1 SGHRS, CDR2 YFSETQ. In DNA, the CDR3 is TGCGCCAGCAGCCCTGGACAGGGCGACGGGGAGCTGTTTTTT. Its protein is CASSPGQGDGELFF. The variable domain in full, completed from reference TRBV5-1 and TRBJ2-2, reads KAGVTQTPRYLIKTRGQQVTLSCSPISGHRSVSWYQQTPGQGLQFLFEYFSETQRNKGNFPGRFSGRQFSNSRSEMNVSTLELGDSALYLCASSPGQGDGELFFGEGSRLTVL.

This clonotype appeared a few times. The chain has TRBV15 and TRBJ2-5, with 13 positions matching TRBD2. This CDR3 has 16 amino acids. Germline assignment: CDR1 LNHNV and CDR2 YYDKDF (reference sequence). V lost 5 bases and J lost 4; bases outside the gene matches: 7. CDR3 DNA sequence: TGTGCCACCAGCCCCCGACTAGCGGGAGGAGGAGAGACCCAGTACTTC. It translates to CATSPRLAGGGETQYF.

This clonotype has at least ten counts. In nucleotides, the CDR3 is TGTGCCAGCAGTTTCGGAGGGACAGGGTACGCTGAAGCTTTCTTT. It encodes CASSFGGTGYAEAFF. The V call is TRBV12-3 or TRBV12-4, the J call TRBJ1-1; TRBD1 aligns across 9 bases. CDR3 length: 15 amino acids. The V and J ends lost 3 bases and 6 bases, in that order; junction bases with no gene match: 8.

This clonotype was recorded many times. The J gene is TRBJ1-6, the V gene TRBV12-3 or TRBV12-4; D perhaps matches TRBD1 (5 bases). Trimming removed 5 bases from V and 10 bases from J, with 12 bases in between. This CDR3 has 13 residues. This CDR3 is CASSRNRNSPLHF. CDR3 nucleotide sequence: TGTGCCAGCAGTCGAAACAGGAACTCACCCCTCCACTTT.

On this clonotype: The junction differs from germline at one of its ends, possibly a read error. This chain links TRBV18 with TRBJ2-1, with D perhaps matching TRBD2 (6 bases). Per the germline V gene, CDR1 is KGHSH and CDR2 is LQKENI. This CDR3 has 16 amino acids. Here the CDR3 DNA reads TGTGCCAGCTCACCGCTTGGGGGGAGCTCCTACGATGAGCAGTTCTTC. Translation: CASSPLGGSSYDEQFF.

This clonotype has at least ten counts. The chain uses TRBV2 and TRBJ2-1, with D possibly matching TRBD1 (5 bases). V lost 6 bases and J lost 8, with 8 bases in between. The germline gives CDR1 SNHLY, CDR2 FYNNEI. The CDR3 spans 11 residues. The DNA for the CDR3 is TGTGCCAGCAGCCCCAGGGATGAGCAGTTCTTC. This sequence encodes CASSPRDEQFF.

This clonotype showed up just a few times. V and J are TRBV12-3 or TRBV12-4 and TRBJ2-3, with 7 bases lining up with TRBD2. The CDR3 totals 15 residues. With 7 bases clipped from V and 5 bases from J, the junction kept 12 bases outside the gene matches. The CDR3 DNA reads TGTGCCAGCACCTACCGAGAGGGAGGGAGAGATACGCAGTATTTT. It codes for CASTYREGGRDTQYF.

Only a few counts were recorded for this clonotype. The chain combines TRBV25-1 with TRBJ2-1, with D possibly being TRBD1 (6 bases). Germline CDR1 reads MGHDK; CDR2 reads SYGVNS. The CDR3 contains 14 residues. V lost 4 bases, J lost 8 bases, and 15 bases lay in between. In DNA, the CDR3 is TGTGCCAGCAGTGCGGCAGGGGTTCTCGATGAGCAGTTCTTC. As protein: CASSAAGVLDEQFF. Supplemented by reference TRBV25-1 and TRBJ2-1, the full variable domain reads EADIYQTPRYLVIGTGKKITLECSQTMGHDKMYWYQQDPGMELHLIHYSYGVNSTEKGDLSSESTVSRIRTEHFPLTLESARPSHTSQYLCASSAAGVLDEQFFGPGTRLTVL.